The next 5 T cell receptor beta chains were all read from a single sample in a study of cytomegalovirus exposure and HLA in healthy donors. The PCR had 60 Vbeta and 13 Jbeta primers. Method: immunoSEQ multiplex PCR; TCRdb's copy keeps in-frame clones and lacks some. Of tens of thousands of clones listed, more than 70% were seen once; the top ten hold approximately 9.9%. Material: PBMCs. These receptors all come from a man aged 35-49 years in good health and CMV-seronegative.

This chain joins TRBV11-2 and TRBJ2-1; maybe TRBD2 (6 bases). The V gene lost 7 bases and the J gene lost 2 bases, with 12 bases spanning the gap. Germline lookup yields CDR1 SGHAT and CDR2 FQNNGV. CDR3 length equals 14 residues. In nucleotides, the CDR3 is TGTGCCAGCAACCCGGGACTCCCCTACAATGAGCAGTTCTTC. This translates into CASNPGLPYNEQFF. The full variable domain, its missing parts supplied by reference TRBV11-2 and TRBJ2-1, is EAGVAQSPRYKIIEKRQSVAFWCNPISGHATLYWYQQILGQGPKLLIQFQNNGVVDDSQLPKDRFSAERLKGVDSTLKIQPAKLEDSAVYLCASNPGLPYNEQFFGPGTRLTVL.

The chain joins TRBV2 to TRBJ1-5; D remains unclear. Per the germline V gene, CDR1 is SNHLY and CDR2 is FYNNEI. The CDR3 is made up of 11 amino acids. The V and J ends lost 4 bases and 7 bases respectively, with 5 bases between them. Written as DNA, the CDR3 is TGTGCCAGCAGTGCGGGACAGCCCCAGCATTTT. Translated: CASSAGQPQHF. Based on the CDR3 plus reference TRBV2 and TRBJ1-5, the full variable domain is EPEVTQTPSHQVTQMGQEVILRCVPISNHLYFYWYRQILGQKVEFLVSFYNNEISEKSEIFDDQFSVERPDGSNFTLKIRSTKLEDSAMYFCASSAGQPQHFGDGTRLSIL.

The rearrangement joins TRBV9 to TRBJ1-2, with TRBD1 identical over 8 bases. CDR1 is SGDLS and CDR2 is YYNGEE in the germline V gene. V lost 6 bases and J lost 2; bases outside the gene matches: 6. CDR3 length equals 14 residues. CDR3 residues: CASTPGQGNYGYTF. The CDR3, as DNA: TGTGCCAGCACCCCCGGACAGGGAAACTATGGCTACACCTTC.

The sample holds one count of this clone. The chain recombines TRBV5-4 with TRBJ2-1, with D maybe TRBD2 (6 bases). The CDR3 loop spans 15 amino acids. Germline CDR1 SGHNT, CDR2 YYREEE (reference sequence). The V end was cut by 4 bases, the J end by 7 bases, with 18 bases between. CDR3 protein: CASSPTSSGTNEQFF. Written as DNA, the CDR3 is TGTGCCAGCAGCCCGACTAGTTCAGGGACTAATGAGCAGTTCTTC.

The chain carries TRBV13 and TRBJ2-5; weak D call: TRBD2 (5 bases). The assigned J gene may be wrong: the sequence end matches TRBJ2-7 better. Germline CDR1 reads PRHDT; CDR2 reads FYEKMQ (reference sequence). This CDR3 has 16 residues. The CDR3 sequence is CASSFLPTKTSYEQYF. The CDR3 DNA sequence: TGTGCCAGCAGCTTCCTCCCGACTAAAACTTCCTACGAGCAGTACTTC.